The subject of this entry is one T cell receptor beta chain. The length of the CDR3 is 12 residues. Looked up from germline, CDR1 is SGHDT and CDR2 is YYEEEE. V gave up 4 bases and J gave up 6 bases, with 9 bases separating them. This table comes from immunoSEQ multiplex PCR, and its TCRdb copy is limited to in-frame clones, with some not included. This sample has approximately 84,000 clones; roughly four fifths occur once, and the top ten carry around 10%. The data stem from a study of control samples from healthy donors and cancer patients. The source of this sequence is a woman aged 55-75 years in good health. Sequencing was carried out using blood. This sequence joins TRBV5-6 and TRBJ2-3; no firm D call. The CDR3 nucleotides are TGTGCCAGCAGCGATGGATGGGATACGCAGTATTTT. This sequence encodes CASSDGWDTQYF.